The clone carrying this T cell receptor (beta chain) was counted a few times. The record originates from a study of T cell repertoires in cytomegalovirus infection. TCRdb processed the reads anew with MiXCR; each CDR3 protein has one entry. The data hold fewer than 550,000 distinct CDR3 sequences, with around 32% observed a single time. CDR1 and CDR2 from the germline V gene are SGHNT and YENEEA. Trimming pared 5 bases from V and 8 bases from J, leaving 22 bases between. The CDR3 contains 16 residues. The source is a human donor in good health (CMV status not recorded). Some clones in this sample may be carry-over from other donors' samples. The rearrangement links TRBV11-3 to TRBJ2-1; maybe TRBD2 (7 bases). The specimen sequenced was PBMCs. CDR3: CASSIGTSGGVHEQFF. Written as DNA, the CDR3 is TGTGCCAGCAGCATTGGGACATCGGGGGGAGTGCATGAGCAGTTCTTC.